This T cell receptor beta chain was captured by sequencing in a study of technical replicates of blood from a handful of donors. Germline CDR1 reads SGHAT; CDR2 reads FQNNGV. This CDR3 region has 15 residues. The junction had 9 bases not matched to a gene; V was cut back by 0 bases and J by 9 bases. The method was immunoSEQ multiplex PCR; TCRdb's version includes in-frame clones alone and lacks a portion of them. The sample consists of tens of thousands of clones, 85% to 95% of them appearing once. Material: PBMCs. The TCR was taken from a human donor in good health. Some clones in this sample may be carry-over from other donors' samples. The chain combines TRBV11-2 with TRBJ2-7; 9 bases line up with TRBD1. The CDR3 region has the DNA TGTGCCAGCAGCTTAGAAACAGGGGGCGTACAGGTGCAGTACTTC. Translated: CASSLETGGVQVQYF.